Below, 32 T cell receptor beta chains from the same sample are listed, as sequenced in a study of CD8 T cells in ankylosing spondylitis. These receptors' antigens are unknown. General study results and limits: Seemingly distinctive of ankylosing spondylitis blood was a TCR beta motif formed by eight highly homologous variants.

TCRdb independently ran MiXCR on the 5' RACE reads; one entry per CDR3 protein. Seen here are more than 600,000 distinct CDR3 sequences, under 20% observed once, and the top ten hold about 20%. The specimen sequenced was blood, either unsorted or a sorted T cell fraction (not recorded which). The receptors here all came from a male donor with ankylosing spondylitis.

This clonotype turned up a few times. The V gene is TRBV28, the J gene TRBJ1-5; maybe TRBD1 (5 bases). The germline V gene has CDR1 MDHEN and CDR2 SYDVKM. The length of the CDR3 is 15 residues. Trimming took off 1 base at V and 6 bases at J, with 13 bases between the two ends. In DNA form, the CDR3 reads TGTGCCAGCAGTTTATTAGAGGGAGGGGTTCAGCCCCAGCATTTT. This gives the protein CASSLLEGGVQPQHF.

The chain uses TRBV12-5 and TRBJ1-2; no definite D call. Germline CDR1 and CDR2: LGHNT and FRNRAP. The CDR3 has 15 residues. The ends were cut back, 0 bases at V and 8 bases at J, with 16 bases in the middle. Written as DNA, the CDR3 is TGTGCTAGTGGTTTGGTACCAACAGAACTTGGCGGCTACACCTTC. Its protein product is CASGLVPTELGGYTF.

This clonotype has only a few counts. The CDR3 DNA reads TGTGCCACCAGTACAAACACCGGACTAGCGGGGGGAGAGACCCAGTACTTC. Its translation is CATSTNTGLAGGETQYF. The rearrangement uses TRBV15 and TRBJ2-5, with 14 bases identical to TRBD2. CDR3 length equals 17 residues. Germline V gene lookup returns CDR1 LNHNV and CDR2 YYDKDF (reference sequence). Trimming at V came to 6 bases and at J to 4 bases, leaving 10 bases not matched to a gene. The full variable domain, rest sourced from reference TRBV15 and TRBJ2-5, is DAMVIQNPRYQVTQFGKPVTLSCSQTLNHNVMYWYQQKSSQAPKLLFHYYDKDFNNEADTPDNFQSRRPNTSFCFLDIRSPGLGDTAMYLCATSTNTGLAGGETQYFGPGTRLLVL.

The chain has TRBV7-9 and TRBJ2-5, with D unclear. Germline CDR1 reads SEHNR; CDR2 reads FQNEAQ (reference sequence). The V end was cut by 2 bases, the J end by 4 bases, with 17 bases between. The CDR3 covers 16 residues. CDR3 region: CASSLSRPARGETQYF. CDR3 bases: TGTGCCAGCAGCTTAAGTCGTCCAGCGAGAGGAGAGACCCAGTACTTC.

This clonotype was observed a few times. The CDR3 nucleotides read TGTGCCATCAGGGGGGACCCCGGCGGAGCTTTCTTT. This codes for CAIRGDPGGAFF. The chain couples TRBV10-3 to TRBJ1-1; tentative D call: TRBD1 (5 bases). This CDR3 contains 12 residues. Germline CDR1 and CDR2: ENHRY and SYGVKD. Deletions cut 6 bases from V and 10 bases from J, with 15 bases between.

In its sample, this clonotype was seen a few times. This chain links TRBV5-5 with TRBJ2-7; possible D gene TRBD1, 8 bases. CDR3 length: 15 amino acids. V was shortened by 4 bases and J by 2 bases, with 16 bases between the two germline ends. Looked up from germline, CDR1 is SGHKS and CDR2 is YYEKEE (reference sequence). CDR3 amino acids: CASSITGGDAYEQYF. CDR3 nucleotides: TGTGCCAGCAGCATCACAGGGGGGGACGCCTACGAGCAGTACTTC.

In its sample, this clonotype was seen a few times. The genes are TRBV29-1 and TRBJ2-1, with 9 positions matching TRBD2. CDR1 and CDR2 (germline): SQVTM, ANQGSEA. V lost 6 bases and J lost 2; bases outside the gene matches: 8. The CDR3 consists of 15 residues. The CDR3 protein is CSVTRTSEAYNEQFF. As DNA, the CDR3 is TGCAGCGTCACCCGGACTAGCGAGGCCTACAATGAGCAGTTCTTC.

This clonotype was recorded many times. This chain connects TRBV5-5 to TRBJ1-1, with TRBD1 identical over 8 bases. The CDR3 runs 15 residues. Losses at the gene ends were 7 bases for V and 3 bases for J; bases not matched to a gene: 11. Germline assignment: CDR1 SGHKS and CDR2 YYEKEE (reference sequence). The CDR3 loop reads CASGRTGSIDTEAFF. Here the CDR3 DNA reads TGTGCCAGCGGCCGGACAGGGTCGATCGACACTGAAGCTTTCTTT.

V gene TRBV7-9 combines with J gene TRBJ2-7; D possibly corresponds to TRBD2 (6 bases). Germline-derived CDR1 and CDR2 are SEHNR and FQNEAQ (reference sequence). V dropped 7 bases and J dropped 0 bases, with 13 bases sitting between them. This CDR3 has 14 residues. As DNA, the CDR3 is TGTGCCAGCAACTTGGAGGGCAGCTCCTACGAGCAGTACTTC. Translation gives CASNLEGSSYEQYF.

In this sample, this clonotype turned up a few times. The chain combines TRBV20-1 with TRBJ2-2; D might be TRBD1 (6 bases). V was clipped by 0 bases and J by 6 bases, with 23 bases between them. The germline CDR1 and CDR2 sequences are DFQATT and SNEGSKA (reference sequence). The CDR3 sequence is 18 residues long. For the CDR3, the DNA is TGCAGTGCTAGAGACACTATTCTGACAGGAAGCAGGTCCGGGGAGCTGTTTTTT. This codes for CSARDTILTGSRSGELFF.

This clonotype was seen many times. CDR3 protein: CASSERDSFISQETQYF. The CDR3 DNA sequence: TGTGCCAGCAGTGAGCGGGACTCCTTTATATCCCAAGAGACCCAGTACTTC. The genes are TRBV25-1 and TRBJ2-5; a possible D gene is TRBD2 (6 bases). The V end lost 3 bases, the J end lost 1 base, and 18 bases lay between the germline ends. The CDR3 totals 17 residues. Germline V lookup: CDR1 MGHDK, CDR2 SYGVNS.

This clonotype was detected a few times. This rearrangement joins TRBV6-2 or TRBV6-3 to TRBJ1-1; D is possibly TRBD1 (6 bases). The ends were cut back, 2 bases at V and 4 bases at J, with 29 bases in the middle. Germline values: CDR1 MNHEY, CDR2 SVGEGT. CDR3 size: 20 residues. The CDR3 DNA sequence: TGTGCCAGCAGTTACCGAATCAATTCAGGACAGTTAAGAGGGGGCACTGAAGCTTTCTTT. Translating it yields CASSYRINSGQLRGGTEAFF.

This clonotype occurred a few times. The J gene is TRBJ1-2, the V gene TRBV6-5; 11 nucleotides align to TRBD1. This CDR3 has 15 amino acids. V trimming: 4 bases; J trimming: 4 bases; junction bases outside the gene matches: 5. Germline V gives CDR1 MNHEY, CDR2 SVGAGI. The CDR3 coding sequence is TGTGCCAGCAGTTCCTTCGGACAGGGGGCCTATGGCTACACCTTC. This sequence encodes CASSSFGQGAYGYTF.

The chain employs TRBV7-9 and TRBJ2-1; D is possibly TRBD2 (5 bases). CDR1 and CDR2 from the germline V gene are SEHNR and FQNEAQ (reference sequence). The CDR3 spans 15 residues. The ends were cut back, 5 bases at V and 10 bases at J, with 21 bases in the middle. The CDR3: CASSPRTAGYREQFF. DNA of the CDR3: TGTGCCAGCAGCCCCCGGACTGCTGGGTATCGGGAGCAGTTCTTC. The full variable domain, completed using reference TRBV7-9 and TRBJ2-1, is DTGVSQNPRHKITKRGQNVTFRCDPISEHNRLYWYRQTLGQGPEFLTYFQNEAQLEKSRLLSDRFSAERPKGSFSTLEIQRTEQGDSAMYLCASSPRTAGYREQFFGPGTRLTVL.

This clonotype was counted only a few times. The CDR3 reads CASSLTGTEYGYTF. The CDR3 nucleotides read TGTGCCAGCTCACTAACCGGGACAGAATATGGCTACACCTTC. J is TRBJ1-2 and V is TRBV18, with 7 bases fitting TRBD1. This CDR3 has 14 amino acids. Per germline, CDR1 KGHSH and CDR2 LQKENI. The V gene end was trimmed by 4 bases and the J gene end by 5 bases; junction bases not matched to a gene: 7. The full variable domain, rest sourced from reference TRBV18 and TRBJ1-2, is NAGVMQNPRHLVRRRGQEARLRCSPMKGHSHVYWYRQLPEEGLKFMVYLQKENIIDESGMPKERFSAEFPKEGPSILRIQQVVRGDSAAYFCASSLTGTEYGYTFGSGTRLTVV.

The genes are TRBV1 and TRBJ2-7; the table's D call of TRBD1 was not tested on the DNA. TRBV1 is deemed a pseudogene. The CDR3 consists of 16 residues. The CDR3: CTSSQDRQGDSYEQYF. The CDR3 DNA reads as TGCACCAGCAGCCAAGATAGGCAGGGGGACTCCTACGAGCAGTACTTC.

This clonotype was seen only a few times. The chain employs TRBV12-3 or TRBV12-4 and TRBJ1-2; D might be TRBD1 (5 bases). There are 14 residues in the CDR3. V was shortened by 3 bases and J by 6 bases, with 14 bases between the two germline ends. Here the CDR3 reads CASSFRQISNGYTF. CDR3 DNA: TGTGCCAGCAGTTTTCGACAGATTTCGAATGGCTACACCTTC.

This clonotype was seen more than once but under ten times. The chain recombines TRBV14 with TRBJ1-2; D ambiguous. Germline-derived CDR1 and CDR2 are SGHDN and FVKESK. V was shortened by 0 bases and J by 0 bases, with 2 bases between the two germline ends. The CDR3 sequence is 13 residues long. The CDR3 loop is CASSQEANYGYTF. The CDR3 bases are TGTGCCAGCAGCCAAGAAGCTAACTATGGCTACACCTTC.

The table lists this clonotype with a count of one. This sequence joins TRBV29-1 and TRBJ2-1; D unclear. From germline, CDR1 is SQVTM and CDR2 ANQGSEA. The CDR3 totals 13 residues. The ends were cut back, 4 bases at V and 0 bases at J, with 7 bases in the middle. DNA of the CDR3: TGCAGCGTTGGACGAGACTCCTACAATGAGCAGTTCTTC. It codes for CSVGRDSYNEQFF.

In its sample, this clonotype was seen many times. The chain carries TRBV12-3 or TRBV12-4 and TRBJ1-1; 7 bases fit TRBD1. The CDR3 is 17 amino acids. J lost 5 bases, V lost 5 bases, and 17 bases had no gene match. CDR3 in DNA: TGTGCCAGCAGTCCCTTAAAACAGGGGTTTGGGAAGACTGAAGCTTTCTTT. Its translation is CASSPLKQGFGKTEAFF.

This chain uses TRBV5-1 with TRBJ2-1; D ambiguous. V lost 1 base, J lost 7 bases, and 9 bases lay in between. The CDR3 has 13 amino acids. Per germline, CDR1 SGHRS and CDR2 YFSETQ. CDR3 coding DNA: TGCGCCAGCAGCTTGACGGGCGAGAATGAGCAGTTCTTC. Translation gives CASSLTGENEQFF. Supplemented by reference TRBV5-1 and TRBJ2-1, the full variable domain reads KAGVTQTPRYLIKTRGQQVTLSCSPISGHRSVSWYQQTPGQGLQFLFEYFSETQRNKGNFPGRFSGRQFSNSRSEMNVSTLELGDSALYLCASSLTGENEQFFGPGTRLTVL.

This clonotype was seen a handful of times. V is TRBV7-2 and J is TRBJ2-5; TRBD2 aligns across 8 bases. The V gene end was trimmed by 5 bases and the J gene end by 1 base; junction bases not matched to a gene: 6. Germline-derived CDR1 and CDR2 are SGHTA and FQGNSA. The CDR3 consists of 15 residues. The CDR3 region is CASSKLAEIQETQYF. Written as DNA, the CDR3 is TGTGCCAGCAGCAAACTAGCGGAGATCCAAGAGACCCAGTACTTC. Combining the CDR3 with reference TRBV7-2 and TRBJ2-5 gives the whole variable domain GAGVSQSPSNKVTEKGKDVELRCDPISGHTALYWYRQSLGQGLEFLIYFQGNSAPDKSGLPSDRFSAERTGGSVSTLTIQRTQQEDSAVYLCASSKLAEIQETQYFGPGTRLLVL.

The V and J genes are TRBV11-2 and TRBJ1-5; perhaps TRBD1 as D (5 bases). Trimming cost V 2 bases and J 5 bases, with 22 bases left between them. The CDR3 spans 18 residues. Looked up from germline, CDR1 is SGHAT and CDR2 is FQNNGV. The CDR3 sequence is CASSLLGSRGVGYQPQHF. In nucleotides, the CDR3 is TGTGCCAGCAGCTTACTGGGGAGTAGGGGCGTCGGGTATCAGCCCCAGCATTTT. The full variable domain, in which reference TRBV11-2 and TRBJ1-5 provide the parts outside the CDR3, is EAGVAQSPRYKIIEKRQSVAFWCNPISGHATLYWYQQILGQGPKLLIQFQNNGVVDDSQLPKDRFSAERLKGVDSTLKIQPAKLEDSAVYLCASSLLGSRGVGYQPQHFGDGTRLSIL.

This chain joins TRBV6-5 and TRBJ2-3, with TRBD1 matching 9 bases. Losses at the gene ends were 2 bases for V and 2 bases for J; bases not matched to a gene: 8. Germline V CDR1 and CDR2: MNHEY, SVGAGI. This CDR3 spans 17 amino acids. The chain's CDR3 is CASSYTGGTGYTDTQYF. The CDR3 DNA reads as TGTGCCAGCAGTTACACTGGAGGGACAGGGTACACAGATACGCAGTATTTT.

This clonotype was recorded many times. The chain joins TRBV20-1 to TRBJ2-7, with TRBD1 matching over 9 bases. From germline, CDR1 is DFQATT and CDR2 SNEGSKA (reference sequence). This CDR3 region has 13 residues. The J segment lost 6 bases and the V segment lost 6 bases, leaving 9 bases of the junction unmatched. The CDR3 sequence is CSAQQGAPSEQYF. The CDR3, as DNA: TGCAGTGCGCAACAGGGGGCCCCTTCCGAGCAGTACTTC.

The table lists this clonotype with a few counts. This rearrangement joins TRBV10-3 to TRBJ1-5; D gene unclear. CDR1 and CDR2 (germline): ENHRY, SYGVKD. Trimming left V 6 bases short and J 0 bases short, with 9 bases between. This CDR3 spans 14 amino acids. DNA of the CDR3: TGTGCCATCAGCCAGGAAAATAGCAATCAGCCCCAGCATTTT. It yields the protein CAISQENSNQPQHF.

This clonotype was found a few times. The CDR3 region is CATSDPPGREPGNEQFF. For the CDR3, the DNA is TGTGCCACCAGTGATCCCCCAGGGAGGGAACCGGGCAATGAGCAGTTCTTC. V usage is TRBV24-1 and J usage is TRBJ2-1; TRBD2 agrees at 7 bases. This CDR3 has 17 amino acids. Germline CDR1 is KGHDR and CDR2 is SFDVKD. The trim removed 3 bases at V and 6 bases at J, leaving 13 bases unmatched.

J is TRBJ2-4 and V is TRBV27; 7 bases line up with TRBD1. The J segment lost 3 bases and the V segment lost 7 bases, leaving 6 bases of the junction unmatched. The germline V gene encodes CDR1 MNHEY and CDR2 SMNVEV (reference sequence). The CDR3 spans 14 residues. The CDR3 DNA reads TGTGCCAGCAACTCTGGGGACAGCAAAAACATTCAGTACTTC. Protein product: CASNSGDSKNIQYF.

This clonotype was observed at least ten times. The chain couples TRBV20-1 to TRBJ2-1, with a possible D match to TRBD2 (5 bases). There are 13 residues in the CDR3. The V end lost 4 bases, the J end lost 5 bases, and 12 bases lay between the germline ends. Germline values: CDR1 DFQATT, CDR2 SNEGSKA (reference sequence). The CDR3 region is CSATRRANNEQFF. CDR3 coding DNA: TGCAGTGCTACCCGGCGGGCTAACAATGAGCAGTTCTTC.

This sequence joins TRBV7-2 and TRBJ1-5; the D gene is possibly TRBD1 (5 bases). Germline loops: CDR1 SGHTA, CDR2 FQGNSA. Between the trimmed V and J ends, which lost 0 bases and 6 bases, there was a span of 15 bases. The CDR3 loop spans 16 amino acids. The CDR3 DNA sequence: TGTGCCAGCAGCTTAGCCCTCGGGGACGGGATTCAGCCCCAGCATTTT. This gives the protein CASSLALGDGIQPQHF.

The chain is built from TRBV7-6 and TRBJ2-1, with D unresolved. The CDR3 spans 16 residues. V lost 5 bases to trimming and J lost 3 bases, with 17 bases between them. Germline V CDR1 and CDR2: SGHVS, FNYEAQ. CDR3: CASSPQTSSFYNEQFF. In DNA form, the CDR3 reads TGTGCCAGCAGCCCCCAAACGTCCTCGTTCTACAATGAGCAGTTCTTC.

This clonotype showed up just a few times. V gene TRBV29-1 combines with J gene TRBJ1-2; weak D call: TRBD1 (5 bases). The V end lost 6 bases, the J end lost 8 bases, and 28 bases lay between the germline ends. The CDR3 totals 16 residues. Germline assignment: CDR1 SQVTM and CDR2 ANQGSEA. CDR3 DNA: TGCAGCGTCATATTAGCGAGAGGCAGGGTAGTCGGGGGCTACACCTTC. It specifies CSVILARGRVVGGYTF.